This is a list of T cell receptor beta chains from one sample in a study of cytomegalovirus exposure and HLA in healthy donors. Profiled with immunoSEQ multiplex PCR; TCRdb holds only in-frame clones, not every one. The profile shows roughly 52,000 clones, around 50% of them singletons. Source material: PBMCs. The receptors were sampled from a human donor in good health. Each CDR3 is given with its conserved first and last residue. The D gene is left open where the match is weak. Clone sizes are given selectively: once, few, many, or a class where the clone is expanded.

>.|TRBV4-3|13|.|TRBJ2-7
TGCGCCAGCAGCCCGTCTGTTACCTACGAGCAGTACTTC
CASSPSVTYEQYF
>.|TRBV4-3|15|.|TRBJ1-2
TGCGCCAGCAGCCAAGTGTGGGGGCCTGGCTATGGCTACACCTTC
CASSQVWGPGYGYTF
>few|TRBV4-3|17|TRBD2|TRBJ2-2
TGCGCCAGCAGCCAAATTGTGGGACTAGCGAACACCGGGGAGCTGTTTTTT
CASSQIVGLANTGELFF
>.|TRBV7-2|15|.|TRBJ2-7
TGTGCCAGCAGCAGGTCGACAGGTGCGTCCTACGAGCAGTACTTC
CASSRSTGASYEQYF
>.|TRBV5-3|14|.|TRBJ2-3
TGTGCCAGAAGCTTCGGAGGGCCGACAGATACGCAGTATTTT
CARSFGGPTDTQYF
>.|TRBV5-1|15|TRBD2|TRBJ2-5
TGCGCCAGCAGCTTAGGCGGGGGGCCAGGAGAGACCCAGTACTTC
CASSLGGGPGETQYF
>few|TRBV4-1|15|.|TRBJ2-7
TGCGCCAGCAGCCAAGATCGGGCAGGGGCCTACGAGCAGTACTTC
CASSQDRAGAYEQYF
>.|TRBV19|12|.|TRBJ1-2
TGTGCCAGTAGCTCTAAGCTCTATGGCTACACCTTC
CASSSKLYGYTF
>.|TRBV6-1|17|.|TRBJ1-1
TGTGCCAGCAGTGAAGGGACAGATTTAATTCTGAACACTGAAGCTTTCTTT
CASSEGTDLILNTEAFF
>few|TRBV9|13|.|TRBJ2-2
TGTGCCAGCAGCGGGGGAGGCACCGGGGAGCTGTTTTTT
CASSGGGTGELFF
>.|TRBV15|17|TRBD1|TRBJ2-5
TGTGCCACCAGCAGGGTGACAGGGGGCCTGTACCAAGAGACCCAGTACTTC
CATSRVTGGLYQETQYF
>.|TRBV4-1|15|TRBD2|TRBJ2-2
TGCGCCAGCAGCCAGAGCACTAGCGGCGGATGGGAGCTGTTTTTT
CASSQSTSGGWELFF
>.|TRBV12-5|15|.|TRBJ2-1
TGTGCTAGTGGCACTAAACAGGGTTGGTGGAATGAGCAGTTCTTC
CASGTKQGWWNEQFF
>.|TRBV7-8|14|TRBD1|TRBJ1-5
TGTGCCAGCAGCGGCGACAGGGTGGGTCAGCCCCAGCATTTT
CASSGDRVGQPQHF
>.|TRBV5-6|16|TRBD1|TRBJ1-2
TGTGCCAGCAGATCCAGGGACAGATCCCCATCTTATGGCTACACCTTC
CASRSRDRSPSYGYTF
>.|TRBV19|13|TRBD1|TRBJ2-7
TGTGCCAGTAGTCGGACAGGCGGCTACGAGCAGTACTTC
CASSRTGGYEQYF
>.|TRBV7-6|15|TRBD1|TRBJ2-7
TGTGCCAGCAGCCCTTGGACAGGATCTTCCTACGAGCAGTACTTC
CASSPWTGSSYEQYF
>.|TRBV5-1|16|.|TRBJ2-1
TGCGCCAGCAGCTTGTTAGCCAGCTGGTCCTACAATGAGCAGTTCTTC
CASSLLASWSYNEQFF
>.|TRBV7-2|15|.|TRBJ1-6
TGTGCCAGCAGCTTTCCCCAGGGCGTAGATTCACCCCTCCACTTT
CASSFPQGVDSPLHF
>.|TRBV19|15|TRBD1|TRBJ2-7
TGTGCCAGTAGTCTCGGGACAGGGTACCCACACGAGCAGTACTTC
CASSLGTGYPHEQYF
>.|TRBV15|14|TRBD2|TRBJ2-3
TGTGCCATCTCCCGGGGCGGGGGGGGGCATACGCAGTATTTT
CAISRGGGGHTQYF
>.|TRBV6-1|15|TRBD1|TRBJ1-2
TGTGCCAGCAGTGAACGACAGGGTGGGATTTATGGCTACACCTTC
CASSERQGGIYGYTF
>.|TRBV19|15|TRBD1|TRBJ1-3
TGTGCCACCCTCATGGACAGGAGCTCTGGAAACACCATATATTTT
CATLMDRSSGNTIYF
>once|TRBV7-3|14|TRBD1|TRBJ1-5
TGTGCCAGCAGCCCAGGACAGGGAAATCAGCCCCAGCATTTT
CASSPGQGNQPQHF
>.|TRBV10-3|16|.|TRBJ2-5
TGTGCCATCAGTGAGCGTGGGGGGATAGTTCAAGAGACCCAGTACTTC
CAISERGGIVQETQYF
>.|TRBV6-1|18|TRBD1|TRBJ1-5
TGTGCCAGCAGTGCCCTTCGCTCCGGGACAGTTAGCAATCAGCCCCAGCATTTT
CASSALRSGTVSNQPQHF
>few|TRBV19|14|.|TRBJ1-1
TGTGCCAGTAGTATAACAGGGAACCCCGATCGGGCTTTCTTT
CASSITGNPDRAFF
>.|TRBV5-1|19|TRBD2|TRBJ2-1
TGCGCCAGCAGCTCCATCCACGCAGCGGGGGGCCTCTCCTACAATGAGCAGTTCTTC
CASSSIHAAGGLSYNEQFF
>few|TRBV7-9|16|TRBD1|TRBJ1-2
TGTGCCAGCAGCTTAGGCTCGGGAGGGGGCCTTTTTGGCTACACCTTC
CASSLGSGGGLFGYTF
>once|TRBV7-8|17|TRBD1|TRBJ1-5
TGTGCCAGCAGCCCGACCCCTTGGGACAGGGGAAATCAGCCCCAGCATTTT
CASSPTPWDRGNQPQHF
>.|TRBV4-1|15|.|TRBJ2-7
TGCGCCAGCAGCCAAGATTCGGAAGCGATCTACGAGCAGTACTTC
CASSQDSEAIYEQYF
>.|TRBV7-3|16|.|TRBJ2-1
TGTGCCAGCAGCCCTCCAGGACTAGGGGGGTACAATGAGCAGTTCTTC
CASSPPGLGGYNEQFF
>.|TRBV7-8|13|.|TRBJ2-5
TGTGCCAGCAGCTCGGGGACTCTAGAGACCCAGTACTTC
CASSSGTLETQYF
>.|TRBV5-6|14|TRBD1|TRBJ1-2
TGTGCCAGCACCTACAGGGGACAGCTCTATGGCTACACCTTC
CASTYRGQLYGYTF
>.|TRBV4-3|16|.|TRBJ2-7
TGCGCCAGCAGCCAAGATAGGACTGCACCAGCCTACGAGCAGTACTTC
CASSQDRTAPAYEQYF
>few|TRBV12-5|14|.|TRBJ1-5
TGTGCTAGTGGTTTGGCGTATAGCAATCAGCCCCAGCATTTT
CASGLAYSNQPQHF
>once|TRBV30|13|TRBD1|TRBJ2-7
TGTGCCTGGAGTCGGGACAGCACCTACGAGCAGTACTTC
CAWSRDSTYEQYF
>.|TRBV19|13|TRBD1|TRBJ2-3
TGTGCCAGTAGTGGGACAGGGGCTAATACGCAGTATTTT
CASSGTGANTQYF
>.|TRBV5-4|18|TRBD1|TRBJ1-2
TGTGCCAGCAGCCGTGGGGACAGGGGGACCTCAGGCGACTATGGCTACACCTTC
CASSRGDRGTSGDYGYTF
>.|TRBV5-1|14|TRBD1|TRBJ1-2
TGCGCCAGCAGGGAAACAACAGGGGGACGTGGCTACACCTTC
CASRETTGGRGYTF
>few|TRBV18|14|.|TRBJ1-1
TGTGCCAGCTCCCTCCCGGGAAGGGACACTGAAGCTTTCTTT
CASSLPGRDTEAFF
>once|TRBV5-4|16|.|TRBJ1-1
TGTGCCAGCAGCTTGGCAGGGGCCACAATGAACACTGAAGCTTTCTTT
CASSLAGATMNTEAFF